Below are 17 T cell receptor beta chains sequenced from a single sample in a study of blood T cell repertoires in COVID-19. The protocol was immunoSEQ multiplex PCR, while the TCRdb copy is restricted to in-frame clones and leaves out a portion. The sample lists about 190,000 clones; around 85% were seen once. The specimen sequenced was peripheral blood. These receptors all come from a man younger than 40 with acute or convalescent COVID-19.

The rearrangement links TRBV9 to TRBJ1-1, with 8 bases aligning to TRBD1. The CDR3 runs to 16 residues. Germline values: CDR1 SGDLS, CDR2 YYNGEE. With V trimmed by 3 bases and J by 0 bases, 7 bases remained unmatched. The CDR3 DNA follows: TGTGCCAGCAGCGGCGCCCGGGACAGGCTGAACACTGAAGCTTTCTTT. Translating gives CASSGARDRLNTEAFF.

This clone was picked up one time. The chain carries TRBV5-1 and TRBJ2-3; D is perhaps TRBD2 (6 bases). CDR3 size: 15 residues. Germline CDR1 SGHRS, CDR2 YFSETQ. Trimming removed 0 bases from V and 5 bases from J, with 13 bases in between. The CDR3: CASSLAGRVRDTQYF. CDR3 sequence (DNA): TGCGCCAGCAGCTTGGCCGGGAGAGTAAGAGATACGCAGTATTTT. Variable domain in full (rest from reference TRBV5-1 and TRBJ2-3): KAGVTQTPRYLIKTRGQQVTLSCSPISGHRSVSWYQQTPGQGLQFLFEYFSETQRNKGNFPGRFSGRQFSNSRSEMNVSTLELGDSALYLCASSLAGRVRDTQYFGPGTRLTVL.

This clone appeared a few times. The V call is TRBV7-9, the J call TRBJ1-2; no clear D gene. Trimming shortened V by 2 bases and J by 4 bases, and 11 bases separated the two germline ends. There are 14 residues in the CDR3. From germline, CDR1 is SEHNR and CDR2 FQNEAQ (reference sequence). The CDR3 sequence: CASSLMRVGYGYTF. The CDR3 DNA sequence: TGTGCCAGCAGCTTAATGAGGGTGGGCTATGGCTACACCTTC.

The J gene is TRBJ1-4, the V gene TRBV21-1; the table's D call, TRBD1, was not checked against the DNA. TRBV21-1 is a documented pseudogene. This CDR3 is built from 15 residues. CDR3 nucleotide sequence: TGTGCCAGGGCAAACAGGGGGCATGGTAATGAAAAACTGTTTTTT. The encoded protein is CARANRGHGNEKLFF.

The chain carries TRBV19 and TRBJ2-1; D gene unclear. Germline assignment: CDR1 LNHDA and CDR2 SQIVND (reference sequence). The CDR3 consists of 15 residues. V was cut by 0 bases and J by 0 bases, with 6 bases left in between. DNA of the CDR3: TGTGCCAGTAGTATAGAGGGCCCCTCCTACAATGAGCAGTTCTTC. As protein: CASSIEGPSYNEQFF.

The chain couples TRBV30 to TRBJ1-3; 10 bases are a match to TRBD1. V shed 8 bases, J shed 16 bases, and the junction held 20 bases outside the gene matches. Germline CDR1 reads GTSNPN; CDR2 reads SVGIG (reference sequence). CDR3 length: 14 amino acids. CDR3: CARSGTGALSGVYF. CDR3 DNA: TGTGCCCGATCCGGGACAGGGGCTTTAAGTGGTGTGTATTTT.

The CDR3 sequence: CASSYRTSVGHNEQFF. CDR3 coding DNA: TGTGCCAGCAGCTATCGGACTAGCGTCGGCCACAATGAGCAGTTCTTC. The gene calls are TRBV7-8 and TRBJ2-1; 9 bases are shared with TRBD2. V was pared by 4 bases and J by 5 bases, with 9 bases of the junction left unmatched. The germline CDR1 and CDR2 sequences are SGHVS and FQNEAQ. The CDR3 spans 16 residues. Full variable domain (missing parts from reference TRBV7-8 and TRBJ2-1): GAGVSQSPRYKVAKRGQDVALRCDPISGHVSLFWYQQALGQGPEFLTYFQNEAQLDKSGLPSDRFFAERPEGSVSTLKIQRTQQEDSAVYLCASSYRTSVGHNEQFFGPGTRLTVL.

This sequence joins TRBV19 and TRBJ2-3; 12 bases map to TRBD2. This CDR3 spans 16 amino acids. V dropped 8 bases and J dropped 3; count of bases not matched to a gene: 9. Per germline, CDR1 LNHDA and CDR2 SQIVND (reference sequence). CDR3 sequence (DNA): TGTGCCAGTCTTAGGACTAGCGGGATAGGAACAGATACGCAGTATTTT. Encoded protein: CASLRTSGIGTDTQYF.

This rearrangement joins TRBV10-3 to TRBJ2-5; no clear D. Germline CDR1 ENHRY, CDR2 SYGVKD. The V end was cut by 4 bases, the J end by 1 base, with 10 bases between. This CDR3 region has 14 residues. For the CDR3, the DNA is TGTGCCATCAGTGTGGCAGGCGCCCAAGAGACCCAGTACTTC. Its protein is CAISVAGAQETQYF.

The genes are TRBV18 and TRBJ1-2; 7 bases are shared with TRBD1. The ends lost 2 bases at V and 0 bases at J; junction bases unmatched: 3. CDR1 KGHSH and CDR2 LQKENI come from the germline V gene. The CDR3 runs to 15 residues. CDR3 coding DNA: TGTGCCAGCTCACCAAGGGACAGCTCTAACTATGGCTACACCTTC. The encoded protein is CASSPRDSSNYGYTF.

With regard to this clone: At one of its ends the junction is not consistent with the germline gene, which may arise from a read error. The rearrangement links TRBV2 to TRBJ1-2, with TRBD1 matching 7 bases. Germline CDR1 reads SNHLY; CDR2 reads FYNNEI. This CDR3 has 12 residues. CDR3 nucleotides: TGTGCCAGCAGCGGGACAGCTTCAGGGTGCTCCTTC. Translation gives CASSGTASGCSF.

V gene TRBV6-2 or TRBV6-3 combines with J gene TRBJ1-6; D unresolved. This CDR3 spans 16 amino acids. Germline CDR1 is MNHEY and CDR2 is SVGEGT. Trimming pared 6 bases from V and 4 bases from J, leaving 16 bases between. CDR3 sequence: CASSPDQVLYNSPLHF. Here the CDR3 DNA reads TGTGCCAGCAGCCCTGACCAGGTCCTGTATAATTCACCCCTCCACTTT.

V is TRBV30 and J is TRBJ1-6; D unresolved. CDR3 length equals 14 residues. The germline V and J ends were trimmed by 0 bases and 6 bases, with 9 bases remaining between them. Germline CDR1 GTSNPN, CDR2 SVGIG (reference sequence). The CDR3 DNA reads as TGTGCCTGGAGTGTAATAGCGGGTAATTCACCCCTCCACTTT. It is translated as CAWSVIAGNSPLHF.

This clone was seen more than once but under ten times. The chain is built from TRBV11-2 and TRBJ1-5; 11 nucleotides agree with TRBD1. CDR1 is SGHAT and CDR2 is FQNNGV in the germline V gene. V trimming: 5 bases; J trimming: 4 bases; junction bases outside the gene matches: 4. The CDR3 covers 15 residues. The CDR3 nucleotides read TGTGCCAGCAGCCGCGGGACAGGGGGGAATCAGCCCCAGCATTTT. Its translation is CASSRGTGGNQPQHF.

The chain joins TRBV5-5 to TRBJ2-1; 10 bases align to TRBD1. J lost 0 bases, V lost 5 bases, and 5 bases had no gene match. Per germline, CDR1 SGHKS and CDR2 YYEKEE (reference sequence). The CDR3 has 16 residues. CDR3 coding DNA: TGTGCCAGCAGTCAAGGACAGGGGGTCTCCTACAATGAGCAGTTCTTC. It encodes CASSQGQGVSYNEQFF.

The V gene is TRBV5-1, the J gene TRBJ2-5, with 16 bases fitting TRBD2. CDR3 length: 16 amino acids. Germline CDR1 is SGHRS and CDR2 is YFSETQ. The ends lost 4 bases at V and 5 bases at J; junction bases unmatched: 5. The CDR3 is CASSGTSGREKETQYF. The CDR3 nucleotides are TGCGCCAGCAGCGGGACTAGCGGGAGGGAGAAGGAGACCCAGTACTTC. Supplemented by reference TRBV5-1 and TRBJ2-5, the full variable domain reads KAGVTQTPRYLIKTRGQQVTLSCSPISGHRSVSWYQQTPGQGLQFLFEYFSETQRNKGNFPGRFSGRQFSNSRSEMNVSTLELGDSALYLCASSGTSGREKETQYFGPGTRLLVL.

The chain has TRBV6-5 and TRBJ1-1; D might be TRBD1 (5 bases). The germline V and J ends were trimmed by 0 bases and 1 base, with 6 bases remaining between them. Germline V gene data show CDR1 as MNHEY and CDR2 as SVGAGI. The CDR3 spans 14 residues. The CDR3 protein is CASSYSGGNTEAFF. The DNA for the CDR3 is TGTGCCAGCAGTTACTCCGGGGGGAACACTGAAGCTTTCTTT.